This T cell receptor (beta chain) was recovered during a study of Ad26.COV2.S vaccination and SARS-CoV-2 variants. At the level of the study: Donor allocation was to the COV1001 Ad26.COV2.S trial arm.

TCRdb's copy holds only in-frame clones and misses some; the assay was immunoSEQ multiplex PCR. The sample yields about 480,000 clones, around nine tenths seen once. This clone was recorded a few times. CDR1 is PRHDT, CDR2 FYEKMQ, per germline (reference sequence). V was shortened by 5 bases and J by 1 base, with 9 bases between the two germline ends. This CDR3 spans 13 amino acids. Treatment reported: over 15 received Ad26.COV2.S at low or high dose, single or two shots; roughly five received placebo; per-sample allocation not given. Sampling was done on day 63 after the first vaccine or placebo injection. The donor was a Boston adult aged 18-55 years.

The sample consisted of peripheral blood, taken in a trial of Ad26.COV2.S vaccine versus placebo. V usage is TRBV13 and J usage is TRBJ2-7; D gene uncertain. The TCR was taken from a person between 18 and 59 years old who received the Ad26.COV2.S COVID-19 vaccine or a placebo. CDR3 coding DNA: TGTGCCAGCAGCCCTACCCTATCCTACGAGCAGTACTTC. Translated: CASSPTLSYEQYF.